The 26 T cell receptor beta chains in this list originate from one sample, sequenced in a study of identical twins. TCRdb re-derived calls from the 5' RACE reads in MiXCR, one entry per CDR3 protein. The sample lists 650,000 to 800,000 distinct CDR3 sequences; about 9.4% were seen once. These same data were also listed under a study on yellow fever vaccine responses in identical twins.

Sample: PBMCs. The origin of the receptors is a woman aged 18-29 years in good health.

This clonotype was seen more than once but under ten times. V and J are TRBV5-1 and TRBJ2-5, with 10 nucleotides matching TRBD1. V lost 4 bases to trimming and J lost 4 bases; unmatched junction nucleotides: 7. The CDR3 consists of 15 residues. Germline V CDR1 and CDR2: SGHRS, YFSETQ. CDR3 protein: CASSMGQGITETQYF. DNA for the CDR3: TGCGCCAGCAGCATGGGACAGGGGATCACAGAGACCCAGTACTTC. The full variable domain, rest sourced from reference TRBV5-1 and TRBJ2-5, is KAGVTQTPRYLIKTRGQQVTLSCSPISGHRSVSWYQQTPGQGLQFLFEYFSETQRNKGNFPGRFSGRQFSNSRSEMNVSTLELGDSALYLCASSMGQGITETQYFGPGTRLLVL.

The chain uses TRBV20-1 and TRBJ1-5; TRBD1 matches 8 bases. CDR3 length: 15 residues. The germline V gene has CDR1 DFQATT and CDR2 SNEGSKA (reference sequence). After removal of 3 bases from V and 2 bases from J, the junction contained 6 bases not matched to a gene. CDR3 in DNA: TGCAGTGCTAGGACAGGGGACGGTGGCAATCAGCCCCAGCATTTT. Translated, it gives CSARTGDGGNQPQHF.

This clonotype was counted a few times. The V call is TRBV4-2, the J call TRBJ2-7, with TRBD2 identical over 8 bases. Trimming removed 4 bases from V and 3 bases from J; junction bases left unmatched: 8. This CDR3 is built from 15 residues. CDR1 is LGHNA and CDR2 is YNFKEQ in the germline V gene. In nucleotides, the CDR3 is TGTGCCAGCAGCCCTAGTGGCAGCGGGAGCTACGAGCAGTACTTC. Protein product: CASSPSGSGSYEQYF.

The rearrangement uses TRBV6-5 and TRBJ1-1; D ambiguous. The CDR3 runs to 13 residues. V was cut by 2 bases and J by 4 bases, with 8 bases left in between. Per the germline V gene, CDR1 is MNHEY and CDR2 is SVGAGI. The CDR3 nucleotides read TGTGCCAGCAGTTACGGTCAGAGCACTGAAGCTTTCTTT. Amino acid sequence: CASSYGQSTEAFF.

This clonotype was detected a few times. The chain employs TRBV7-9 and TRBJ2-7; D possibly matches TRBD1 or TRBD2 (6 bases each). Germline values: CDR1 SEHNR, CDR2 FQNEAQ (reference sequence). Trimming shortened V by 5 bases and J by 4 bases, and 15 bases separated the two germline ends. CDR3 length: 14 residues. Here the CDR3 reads CASSLGGSLYEQYF. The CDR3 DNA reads TGTGCCAGCAGCCTGGGGGGCTCCCTTTACGAGCAGTACTTC. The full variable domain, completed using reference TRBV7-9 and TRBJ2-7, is DTGVSQNPRHKITKRGQNVTFRCDPISEHNRLYWYRQTLGQGPEFLTYFQNEAQLEKSRLLSDRFSAERPKGSFSTLEIQRTEQGDSAMYLCASSLGGSLYEQYFGPGTRLTVT.

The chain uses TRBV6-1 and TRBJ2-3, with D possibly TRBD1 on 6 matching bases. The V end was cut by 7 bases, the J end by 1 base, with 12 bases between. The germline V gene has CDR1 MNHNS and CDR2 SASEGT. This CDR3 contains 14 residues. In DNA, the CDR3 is TGTGCCAGCACCCAACAGGGTCGCACAGATACGCAGTATTTT. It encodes CASTQQGRTDTQYF.

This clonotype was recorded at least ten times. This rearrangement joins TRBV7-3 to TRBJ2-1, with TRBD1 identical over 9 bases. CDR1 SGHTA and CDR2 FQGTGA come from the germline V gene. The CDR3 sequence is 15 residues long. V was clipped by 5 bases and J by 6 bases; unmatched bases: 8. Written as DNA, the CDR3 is TGTGCCAGCAGCCGGACAGGGGTAAATGTCAATGAGCAGTTCTTC. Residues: CASSRTGVNVNEQFF.

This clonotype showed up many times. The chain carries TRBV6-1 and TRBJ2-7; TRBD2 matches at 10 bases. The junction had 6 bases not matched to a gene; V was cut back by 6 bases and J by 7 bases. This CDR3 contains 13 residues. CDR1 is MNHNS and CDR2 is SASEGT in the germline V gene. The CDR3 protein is CASRLAGEGEQYF. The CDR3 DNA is TGTGCCAGCAGGCTAGCGGGAGAAGGGGAGCAGTACTTC.

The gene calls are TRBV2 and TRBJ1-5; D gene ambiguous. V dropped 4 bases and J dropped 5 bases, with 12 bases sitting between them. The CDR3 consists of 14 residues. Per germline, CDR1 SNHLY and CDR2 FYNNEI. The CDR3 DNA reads TGTGCCAGCAGTGCTAGAAGGCCGGATCAGCCCCAGCATTTT. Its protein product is CASSARRPDQPQHF.

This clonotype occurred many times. DNA of the CDR3: TGTGCCAGCAGTTTCCCGGGACAGGGGATGCCCCAGCATTTT. It codes for CASSFPGQGMPQHF. The chain carries TRBV12-3 or TRBV12-4 and TRBJ1-5; 10 positions match TRBD1. Trimming at V came to 3 bases and at J to 9 bases, leaving 5 bases not matched to a gene. The CDR3 length is 14 residues.

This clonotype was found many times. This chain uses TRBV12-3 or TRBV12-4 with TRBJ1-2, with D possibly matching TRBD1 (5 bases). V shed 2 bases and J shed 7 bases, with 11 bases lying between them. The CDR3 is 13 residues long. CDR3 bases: TGTGCCAGCAGTTTAAAGTTCGGGGCTGGCTACACCTTC. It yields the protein CASSLKFGAGYTF.

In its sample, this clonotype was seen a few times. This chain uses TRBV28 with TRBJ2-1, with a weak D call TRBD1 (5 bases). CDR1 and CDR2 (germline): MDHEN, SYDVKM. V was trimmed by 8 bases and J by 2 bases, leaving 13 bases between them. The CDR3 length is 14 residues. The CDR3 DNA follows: TGTGCCAGCTCCGAAGGCAGGGCCTACAATGAGCAGTTCTTC. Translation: CASSEGRAYNEQFF. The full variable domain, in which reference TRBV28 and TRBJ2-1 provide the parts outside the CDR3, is DVKVTQSSRYLVKRTGEKVFLECVQDMDHENMFWYRQDPGLGLRLIYFSYDVKMKEKGDIPEGYSVSREKKERFSLILESASTNQTSMYLCASSEGRAYNEQFFGPGTRLTVL.

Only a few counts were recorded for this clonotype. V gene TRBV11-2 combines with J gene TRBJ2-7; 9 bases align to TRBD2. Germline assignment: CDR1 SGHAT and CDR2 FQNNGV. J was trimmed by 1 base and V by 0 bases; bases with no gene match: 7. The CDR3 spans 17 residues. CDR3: CASSLDTLAGISYEQYF. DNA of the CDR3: TGTGCCAGCAGCTTAGATACCCTAGCGGGAATTTCCTACGAGCAGTACTTC.

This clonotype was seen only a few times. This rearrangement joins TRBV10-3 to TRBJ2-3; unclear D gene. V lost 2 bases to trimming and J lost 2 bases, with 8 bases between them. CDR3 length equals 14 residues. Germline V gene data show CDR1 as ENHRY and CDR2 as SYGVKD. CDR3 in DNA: TGTGCCATCAGTGAGGAACTAACCACAGATACGCAGTATTTT. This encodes CAISEELTTDTQYF.

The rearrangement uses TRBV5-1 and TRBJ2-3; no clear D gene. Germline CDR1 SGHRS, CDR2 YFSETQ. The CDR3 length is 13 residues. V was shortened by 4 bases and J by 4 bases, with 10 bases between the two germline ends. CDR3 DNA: TGCGCCAGCAGCCCTGGACCGTCAGATACGCAGTATTTT. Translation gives CASSPGPSDTQYF. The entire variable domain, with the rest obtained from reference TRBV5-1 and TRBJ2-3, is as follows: KAGVTQTPRYLIKTRGQQVTLSCSPISGHRSVSWYQQTPGQGLQFLFEYFSETQRNKGNFPGRFSGRQFSNSRSEMNVSTLELGDSALYLCASSPGPSDTQYFGPGTRLTVL.

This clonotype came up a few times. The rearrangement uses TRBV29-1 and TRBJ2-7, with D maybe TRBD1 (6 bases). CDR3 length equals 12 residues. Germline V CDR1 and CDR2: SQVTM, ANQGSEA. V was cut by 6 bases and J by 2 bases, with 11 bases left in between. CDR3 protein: CSVLRDTYEQYF. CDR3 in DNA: TGCAGCGTCTTACGGGACACCTACGAGCAGTACTTC.

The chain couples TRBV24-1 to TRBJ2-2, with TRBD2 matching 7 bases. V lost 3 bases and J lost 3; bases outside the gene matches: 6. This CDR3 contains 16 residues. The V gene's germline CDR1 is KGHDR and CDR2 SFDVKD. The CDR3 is CATSDKKRDYTGELFF. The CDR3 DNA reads TGTGCCACCAGTGATAAAAAGCGGGACTACACCGGGGAGCTGTTTTTT.

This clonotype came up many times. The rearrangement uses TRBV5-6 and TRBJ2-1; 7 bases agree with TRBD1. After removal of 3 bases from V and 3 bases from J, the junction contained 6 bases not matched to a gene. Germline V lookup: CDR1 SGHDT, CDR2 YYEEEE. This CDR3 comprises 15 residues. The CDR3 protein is CASSSQGVGYNEQFF. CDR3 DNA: TGTGCCAGCAGCTCCCAGGGGGTAGGCTACAATGAGCAGTTCTTC. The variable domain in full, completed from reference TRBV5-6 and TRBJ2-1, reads DAGVTQSPTHLIKTRGQQVTLRCSPKSGHDTVSWYQQALGQGPQFIFQYYEEEERQRGNFPDRFSGHQFPNYSSELNVNALLLGDSALYLCASSSQGVGYNEQFFGPGTRLTVL.

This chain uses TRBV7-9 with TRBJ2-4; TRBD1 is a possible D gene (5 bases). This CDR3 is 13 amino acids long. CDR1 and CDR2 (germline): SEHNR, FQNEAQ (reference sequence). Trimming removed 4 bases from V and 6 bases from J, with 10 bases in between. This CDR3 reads CASSSSQGNIQYF. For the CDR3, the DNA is TGTGCCAGCAGCTCCTCCCAGGGAAACATTCAGTACTTC.

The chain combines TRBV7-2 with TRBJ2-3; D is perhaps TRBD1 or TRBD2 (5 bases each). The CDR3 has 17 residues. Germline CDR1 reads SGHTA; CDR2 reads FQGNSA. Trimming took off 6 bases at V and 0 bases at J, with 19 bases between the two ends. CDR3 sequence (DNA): TGTGCCAGCAGGAGCAGGAGGTGGGGCCAAAGCACAGATACGCAGTATTTT. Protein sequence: CASRSRRWGQSTDTQYF. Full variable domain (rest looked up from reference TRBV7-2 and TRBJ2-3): GAGVSQSPSNKVTEKGKDVELRCDPISGHTALYWYRQSLGQGLEFLIYFQGNSAPDKSGLPSDRFSAERTGGSVSTLTIQRTQQEDSAVYLCASRSRRWGQSTDTQYFGPGTRLTVL.

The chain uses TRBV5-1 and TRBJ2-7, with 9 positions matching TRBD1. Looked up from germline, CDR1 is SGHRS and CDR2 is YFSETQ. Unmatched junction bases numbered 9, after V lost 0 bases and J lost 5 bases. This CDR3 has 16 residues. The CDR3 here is CASSLGNRDRAHEQYF. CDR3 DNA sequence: TGCGCCAGCAGCTTGGGGAACCGGGACAGGGCCCACGAGCAGTACTTC. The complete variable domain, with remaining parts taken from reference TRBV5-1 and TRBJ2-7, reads KAGVTQTPRYLIKTRGQQVTLSCSPISGHRSVSWYQQTPGQGLQFLFEYFSETQRNKGNFPGRFSGRQFSNSRSEMNVSTLELGDSALYLCASSLGNRDRAHEQYFGPGTRLTVT.

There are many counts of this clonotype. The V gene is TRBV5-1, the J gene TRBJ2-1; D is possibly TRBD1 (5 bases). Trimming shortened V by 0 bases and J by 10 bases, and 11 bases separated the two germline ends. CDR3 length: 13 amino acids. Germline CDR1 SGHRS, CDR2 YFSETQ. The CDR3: CASSLVVRAEQFF. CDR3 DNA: TGCGCCAGCAGCTTGGTGGTCAGGGCCGAGCAGTTCTTC.

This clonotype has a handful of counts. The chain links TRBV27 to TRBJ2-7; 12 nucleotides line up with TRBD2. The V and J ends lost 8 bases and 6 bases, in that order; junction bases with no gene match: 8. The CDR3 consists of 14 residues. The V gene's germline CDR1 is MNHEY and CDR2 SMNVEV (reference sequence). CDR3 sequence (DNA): TGTGCCAGCGAAAGACTAGCGGGGGTCCGCGAGCAGTACTTC. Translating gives CASERLAGVREQYF.

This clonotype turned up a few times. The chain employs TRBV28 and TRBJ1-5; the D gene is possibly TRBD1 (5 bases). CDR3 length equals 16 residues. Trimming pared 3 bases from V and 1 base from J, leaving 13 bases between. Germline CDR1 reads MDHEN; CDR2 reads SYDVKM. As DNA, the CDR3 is TGTGCCAGCAGTTTTCTTAAGGGGCAGAGCAATCAGCCCCAGCATTTT. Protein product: CASSFLKGQSNQPQHF.

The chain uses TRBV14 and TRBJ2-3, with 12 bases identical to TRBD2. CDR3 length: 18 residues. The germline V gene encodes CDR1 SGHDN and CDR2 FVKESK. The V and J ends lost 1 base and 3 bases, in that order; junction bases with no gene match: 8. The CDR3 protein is CASSQVIGLAGKTDTQYF. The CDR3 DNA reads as TGTGCCAGCAGCCAAGTAATCGGACTAGCGGGGAAGACAGATACGCAGTATTTT.

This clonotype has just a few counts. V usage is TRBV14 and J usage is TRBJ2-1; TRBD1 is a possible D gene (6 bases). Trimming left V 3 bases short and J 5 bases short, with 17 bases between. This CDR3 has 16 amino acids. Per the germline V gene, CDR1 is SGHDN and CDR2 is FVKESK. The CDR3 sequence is CASSQKDSNTHNEQFF. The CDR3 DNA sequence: TGTGCCAGCAGCCAGAAGGACAGTAACACACACAATGAGCAGTTCTTC.